This T cell receptor (beta chain) was captured in a study of siplizumab effects on memory and regulatory T cells. Approximately 10^5 TCR templates were measured in each sample. The table came from immunoSEQ multiplex PCR; TCRdb's copy has only in-frame clones and leaves some out. Among roughly 100,000 clones listed, roughly 91% were seen once. Trimming stripped 3 bases from V and 0 bases from J, with 8 bases between. CDR1 and CDR2 from the germline V gene are LNHDA and SQIVND (reference sequence). The CDR3 totals 14 residues. Overall study results and limits: Mean Treg-derived proportions of mappable alloreactive CD4+ clones were 68.8% for siplizumab and approximately 25% for controls. Alloreactive sequences from unstimulated CD4+ memory cells fell significantly with siplizumab.

A few counts support this clone. Its antigen is as yet unknown. The V and J genes are TRBV19 and TRBJ1-1; no clear D gene. The source material was CD4+ T cells sorted from blood. The receptor's source is a human donor in good health. The CDR3 nucleotides are TGTGCCAGTAGTATTTGGAGGGTGAACACTGAAGCTTTCTTT. Amino acids: CASSIWRVNTEAFF.